The T cell receptor beta chain under discussion was sequenced for a study of T cell responses to AZD1222 COVID-19 vaccine. Study conclusions and caveats: Nearly half of spike-specific TCRs reportedly go after variant regions that carry no mutations. Distributed over spike, vaccine-associated CD4 TCRs predominated at 160-218 and 743-854.

This clone occurred a few times. Its antigen is as yet unknown. The table came from immunoSEQ multiplex PCR; TCRdb's copy has only in-frame clones and leaves some out. The sample lists 65,000 to 95,000 clones; 85% were seen once. V was pared by 0 bases and J by 8 bases, with 17 bases between. The CDR3 has 16 residues. CDR1 is SGHNT, CDR2 YENEEA, per germline. The sequence was obtained from an adult in good health. The rearrangement joins TRBV11-3 to TRBJ2-1; a weak D match, TRBD2 (6 bases). Sequencing used peripheral blood, obtained on day 0 of AZD1222 vaccination. This CDR3 is CASSLDRGGRLDEQFF. The CDR3 nucleotides read TGTGCCAGCAGCTTAGATCGGGGAGGAAGACTTGATGAGCAGTTCTTC.